The clone carrying this T cell receptor (beta chain) was detected ten times or more. Its specificity is unknown. TCRdb re-called the 5' RACE reads with MiXCR, one entry per CDR3 protein. This sample yields some 40,000 distinct CDR3 sequences, of which around 6.5% are seen a single time; less than 25% belongs to the top ten. This sample is part of a study of early T cells in non-severe SARS-CoV-2 infection. The overall study: Whole-blood bulk RNA, unsorted, was sequenced, and chains were unpaired.

The CDR3 covers 14 residues. V lost 3 bases to trimming and J lost 8 bases; unmatched junction nucleotides: 6. Germline-derived CDR1 and CDR2 are LNHDA and SQIVND (reference sequence). Regarding the study as a whole: Reliance on VDJdb matching favored anti-spike CD8 responses; private and CD4 specificities were missed.

The clonotype comes from an adult who was a healthcare worker with PCR-confirmed SARS-CoV-2 infection or an uninfected control (not recorded which). The chain uses TRBV19 and TRBJ2-1; TRBD2 matches 8 bases. The specimen was whole blood, collected at baseline. DNA for the CDR3: TGTGCCAGTAGTATCAGCGGACTAGCCTATGAGCAGTTCTTC. This gives the protein CASSISGLAYEQFF.